These 20 T cell receptor beta chains originate from one sample sequenced in a study of control samples from healthy donors and cancer patients. TCRdb's copy holds only in-frame clones and misses some; the assay was immunoSEQ multiplex PCR. The table shows over 85,000 clones, with 85% to 95% occurring only once. Material for sequencing was blood. The receptors were gathered from a woman in her twenties or thirties in good health.

The rearrangement joins TRBV15 to TRBJ2-3, with TRBD2 as a possible D gene (6 bases). The germline V gene has CDR1 LNHNV and CDR2 YYDKDF (reference sequence). The CDR3 is 16 residues long. Trimming took off 3 bases at V and 0 bases at J, with 13 bases between the two ends. The CDR3 region has the DNA TGTGCCACCAGCAGTCCCGAGGCGGGGAGCACAGATACGCAGTATTTT. It yields the protein CATSSPEAGSTDTQYF.

The chain couples TRBV5-6 to TRBJ1-1; TRBD1 might be the D (6 bases). Germline values: CDR1 SGHDT, CDR2 YYEEEE. CDR3 length: 16 residues. V lost 3 bases, J lost 6 bases, and 21 bases lay in between. CDR3 sequence (DNA): TGTGCCAGCAGCTCCACCGGTCGAGGGGGGTGGCCTGAAGCTTTCTTT. It yields the protein CASSSTGRGGWPEAFF. Looking up the rest from reference TRBV5-6 and TRBJ1-1 gives the full variable domain: DAGVTQSPTHLIKTRGQQVTLRCSPKSGHDTVSWYQQALGQGPQFIFQYYEEEERQRGNFPDRFSGHQFPNYSSELNVNALLLGDSALYLCASSSTGRGGWPEAFFGQGTRLTVV.

Only one count was recorded for this clone. The V call is TRBV4-1, the J call TRBJ1-3; D gene ambiguous. CDR3 length: 16 amino acids. V lost 1 base, J lost 5 bases, and 15 bases lay in between. Germline V gives CDR1 MGHRA, CDR2 YSYEKL. The CDR3 region is CASSQVGQAYRNTIYF. In nucleotides, the CDR3 is TGCGCCAGCAGCCAAGTAGGGCAGGCGTATAGAAACACCATATATTTT.

This rearrangement joins TRBV7-9 to TRBJ1-2; 7 bases fit TRBD1. The CDR3 runs 16 residues. Germline V CDR1 and CDR2: SEHNR, FQNEAQ (reference sequence). With V trimmed by 1 base and J by 2 bases, 7 bases remained unmatched. For the CDR3, the DNA is TGTGCCAGCAGCTTAGGGACAGGAAGTCTGAACTATGGCTACACCTTC. This sequence encodes CASSLGTGSLNYGYTF.

This clone is a singleton in its sample. The chain combines TRBV3-1 (or the pseudogene TRBV3-2) with TRBJ2-1; D is uncertain. Trimming shortened V by 4 bases and J by 4 bases, and 11 bases separated the two germline ends. CDR3 length equals 14 residues. The germline CDR1 and CDR2 sequences are LGHDT and YNNKEL (reference sequence). The CDR3: CASSPARTYNEQFF. The CDR3 region has the DNA TGTGCCAGCAGCCCTGCAAGAACGTACAATGAGCAGTTCTTC.

This clone has more than one count but fewer than ten. The chain combines TRBV6-6 with TRBJ1-1; D is unclear. This CDR3 is 13 amino acids long. Trimming took off 1 base at V and 4 bases at J, with 7 bases between the two ends. From germline, CDR1 is MNHNY and CDR2 SVGAGI (reference sequence). The CDR3, as DNA: TGTGCCAGCAGTTACTTGGGTGGCACTGAAGCTTTCTTT. This codes for CASSYLGGTEAFF.

The chain links TRBV7-9 to TRBJ1-1; D is unclear. This CDR3 spans 15 amino acids. Germline V gene lookup returns CDR1 SEHNR and CDR2 FQNEAQ (reference sequence). Trimming took off 2 bases at V and 0 bases at J, with 10 bases between the two ends. The CDR3 spells CASSLRSTLNTEAFF. CDR3 in DNA: TGTGCCAGCAGCTTAAGATCGACCCTGAACACTGAAGCTTTCTTT.

The chain carries TRBV6-6 and TRBJ1-1; weak D call: TRBD1 (6 bases). V shed 4 bases and J shed 0 bases, with 12 bases lying between them. CDR3 length: 15 residues. Germline CDR1 is MNHNY and CDR2 is SVGAGI (reference sequence). The CDR3 is CASSLQGGVNTEAFF. The CDR3 DNA is TGTGCCAGCAGTTTACAGGGAGGTGTGAACACTGAAGCTTTCTTT.

V is TRBV6-1 and J is TRBJ2-1, with 10 bases lining up with TRBD1. The length of the CDR3 is 16 residues. V lost 2 bases, J lost 2 bases, and 3 bases stayed unmatched. CDR1 and CDR2 from the germline V gene are MNHNS and SASEGT. CDR3 DNA sequence: TGTGCCAGCAGTGAATGGGGACAGGGGCCCTACAATGAGCAGTTCTTC. Its translation is CASSEWGQGPYNEQFF.

The chain combines TRBV5-1 with TRBJ2-7; no definite D call. The CDR3 is 13 amino acids. The V end lost 5 bases, the J end lost 4 bases, and 13 bases lay between the germline ends. Germline assignment: CDR1 SGHRS and CDR2 YFSETQ. This chain's CDR3 is CASRRAPEYEQYF. The CDR3 DNA reads TGCGCCAGCAGACGGGCTCCTGAGTACGAGCAGTACTTC.

This chain joins TRBV5-1 and TRBJ1-1, with 12 bases aligning to TRBD1. V lost 0 bases, J lost 0 bases, and 6 bases stayed unmatched. The CDR3 consists of 18 residues. Germline values: CDR1 SGHRS, CDR2 YFSETQ. The CDR3 sequence: CASSLGAGQGAMNTEAFF. CDR3 DNA sequence: TGCGCCAGCAGCTTGGGGGCGGGACAGGGGGCCATGAACACTGAAGCTTTCTTT.

V usage is TRBV3-1 (or the pseudogene TRBV3-2) and J usage is TRBJ1-2, with unresolved D. Looked up from germline, CDR1 is LGHDT and CDR2 is YNNKEL (reference sequence). V was trimmed by 4 bases and J by 3 bases, leaving 9 bases between them. This CDR3 comprises 13 residues. The CDR3 loop is CASSLWQDYGYTF. The CDR3 nucleotides are TGTGCCAGCAGCCTTTGGCAGGACTATGGCTACACCTTC.

This chain links TRBV18 with TRBJ2-3; no firm D call. V was shortened by 2 bases and J by 2 bases, with 14 bases between the two germline ends. The CDR3 runs 16 residues. From germline, CDR1 is KGHSH and CDR2 LQKENI. The DNA of the CDR3 is TGTGCCAGCTCACCATTAATTGGAACTTCCACAGATACGCAGTATTTT. Encoded protein: CASSPLIGTSTDTQYF.

The genes are TRBV10-3 and TRBJ2-5; D gene unclear. The CDR3 runs to 12 residues. Trimming removed 8 bases at V and 1 base at J, with 8 bases between. CDR1 ENHRY and CDR2 SYGVKD come from the germline V gene. CDR3 residues: CAIGRSQETQYF. DNA of the CDR3: TGTGCCATCGGAAGGTCCCAAGAGACCCAGTACTTC.

The V and J genes are TRBV27 and TRBJ1-2; unclear D gene. Trimming removed 5 bases at V and 7 bases at J, with 11 bases between. The CDR3 runs 12 residues. In germline, CDR1 is MNHEY, CDR2 SMNVEV (reference sequence). The CDR3 spells CASSTYTGGYTF. The CDR3 coding sequence is TGTGCCAGCAGTACTTACACGGGTGGCTACACCTTC.

V and J are TRBV5-6 and TRBJ2-3; D is unresolved. The CDR3 is 14 amino acids. Germline V gene data show CDR1 as SGHDT and CDR2 as YYEEEE. Trimming removed 2 bases from V and 4 bases from J, with 11 bases in between. The CDR3 loop is CASSFRVVADTQYF. The DNA for the CDR3 is TGTGCCAGCAGCTTCCGGGTGGTAGCAGATACGCAGTATTTT.

This sequence joins TRBV28 and TRBJ1-2; D perhaps matches TRBD1 (6 bases). There are 13 residues in the CDR3. CDR1 MDHEN and CDR2 SYDVKM come from the germline V gene. V was trimmed by 6 bases and J by 7 bases, leaving 15 bases between them. For the CDR3, the DNA is TGTGCCAGCAGCGAACAGCAGGGGTTTGGCTACACCTTC. This codes for CASSEQQGFGYTF.

This chain connects TRBV10-2 to TRBJ1-5; tentative D call: TRBD1 (5 bases). The ends were cut back, 3 bases at V and 7 bases at J, with 10 bases in the middle. Looked up from germline, CDR1 is WSHSY and CDR2 is SAAADI. CDR3 length: 13 amino acids. CDR3 residues: CASSEQVEQPQHF. CDR3 DNA: TGCGCCAGCAGTGAACAGGTGGAGCAGCCCCAGCATTTT.

The chain recombines TRBV18 with TRBJ2-2; 7 bases line up with TRBD1. Germline assignment: CDR1 KGHSH and CDR2 LQKENI. J lost 0 bases, V lost 3 bases, and 1 base had no gene match. The CDR3 length is 15 residues. The CDR3 here is CASSPTGTNTGELFF. CDR3 bases: TGTGCCAGCTCACCGACAGGGACGAACACCGGGGAGCTGTTTTTT.

The genes are TRBV19 and TRBJ2-7; 9 bases align to TRBD1. Losses at the gene ends were 5 bases for V and 2 bases for J; bases not matched to a gene: 4. This CDR3 has 14 residues. The germline CDR1 and CDR2 sequences are LNHDA and SQIVND (reference sequence). Here the CDR3 reads CASSVGQGTYEQYF. For the CDR3, the DNA is TGTGCCAGTAGTGTAGGACAGGGGACCTACGAGCAGTACTTC.